The clone carrying this TCR beta chain was recorded a few times. The CDR3 runs to 13 residues. Germline V gene sequence: CDR1 SNHLY, CDR2 FYNNEI. The J segment lost 6 bases and the V segment lost 8 bases, leaving 9 bases of the junction unmatched. In the authors' methods: It was from reference gene primer amplification that nucleated cell counts were estimated. Some clones are missing from TCRdb's copy, which holds only in-frame ones; the method was immunoSEQ multiplex PCR. V and J calls and clone size are those listed in that table; D and trimming were worked out from the DNA. The sample records around 130,000 clones, about 84% being singletons. This entry belongs to a study of blood T cell repertoires in COVID-19. Overall study: Italy, Spain and the United States were the sources of the convalescent and acute COVID-19 samples. PBMCs, B-cell-depleted T cells, or T cells provided the cDNA or gDNA that made up the material.

The chain carries TRBV2 and TRBJ2-5; 7 nucleotides match TRBD1. The specimen was peripheral blood. The receptor was isolated from a woman aged 60-70 years with acute or convalescent COVID-19. The chain's CDR3 is CASLGQNLKTQYF. The CDR3 DNA is TGTGCCAGCTTGGGACAGAACTTAAAGACCCAGTACTTC.